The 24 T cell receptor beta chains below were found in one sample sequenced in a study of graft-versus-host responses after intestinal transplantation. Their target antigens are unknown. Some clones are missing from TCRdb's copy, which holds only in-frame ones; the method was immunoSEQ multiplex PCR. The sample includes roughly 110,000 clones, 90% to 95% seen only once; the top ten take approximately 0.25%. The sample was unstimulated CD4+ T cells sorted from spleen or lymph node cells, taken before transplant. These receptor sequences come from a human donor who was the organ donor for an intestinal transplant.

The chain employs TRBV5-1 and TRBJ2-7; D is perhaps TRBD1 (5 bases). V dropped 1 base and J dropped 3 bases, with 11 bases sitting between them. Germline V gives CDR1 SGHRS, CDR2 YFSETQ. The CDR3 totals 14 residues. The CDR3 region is CASSLKAGYYEQYF. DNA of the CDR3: TGCGCCAGCAGCTTGAAGGCAGGGTACTACGAGCAGTACTTC.

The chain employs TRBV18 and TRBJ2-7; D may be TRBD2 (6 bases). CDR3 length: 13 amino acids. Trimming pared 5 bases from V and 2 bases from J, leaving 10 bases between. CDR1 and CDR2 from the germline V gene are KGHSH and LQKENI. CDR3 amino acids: CASSSSVPYEQYF. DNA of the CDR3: TGTGCCAGCTCATCTAGCGTTCCCTACGAGCAGTACTTC. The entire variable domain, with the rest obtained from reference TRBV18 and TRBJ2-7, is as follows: NAGVMQNPRHLVRRRGQEARLRCSPMKGHSHVYWYRQLPEEGLKFMVYLQKENIIDESGMPKERFSAEFPKEGPSILRIQQVVRGDSAAYFCASSSSVPYEQYFGPGTRLTVT.

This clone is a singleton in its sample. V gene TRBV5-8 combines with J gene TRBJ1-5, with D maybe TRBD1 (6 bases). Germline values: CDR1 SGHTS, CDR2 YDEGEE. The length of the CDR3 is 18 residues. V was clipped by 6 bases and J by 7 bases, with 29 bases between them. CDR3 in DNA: TGTGCCAGCACCACCCCTGGCCAGGGGCCCGGGGAGAGGCAGCCCCAGCATTTT. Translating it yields CASTTPGQGPGERQPQHF. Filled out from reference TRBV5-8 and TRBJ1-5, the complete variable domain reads EAGVTQSPTHLIKTRGQQATLRCSPISGHTSVYWYQQALGLGLQFLLWYDEGEERNRGNFPPRFSGRQFPNYSSELNVNALELEDSALYLCASTTPGQGPGERQPQHFGDGTRLSIL.

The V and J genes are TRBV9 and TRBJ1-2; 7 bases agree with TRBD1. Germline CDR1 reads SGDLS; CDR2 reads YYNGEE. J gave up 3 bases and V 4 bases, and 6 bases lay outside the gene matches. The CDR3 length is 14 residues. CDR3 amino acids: CASSQRTGHYGYTF. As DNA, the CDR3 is TGTGCCAGCAGCCAACGGACAGGACACTATGGCTACACCTTC.

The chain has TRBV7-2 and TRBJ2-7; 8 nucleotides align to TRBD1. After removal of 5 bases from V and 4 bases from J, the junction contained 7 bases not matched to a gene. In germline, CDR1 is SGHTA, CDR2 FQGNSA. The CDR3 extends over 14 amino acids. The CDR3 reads CASSPWTGPYEQYF. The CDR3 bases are TGTGCCAGCAGCCCTTGGACAGGGCCATACGAGCAGTACTTC. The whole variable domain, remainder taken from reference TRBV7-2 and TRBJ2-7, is GAGVSQSPSNKVTEKGKDVELRCDPISGHTALYWYRQSLGQGLEFLIYFQGNSAPDKSGLPSDRFSAERTGGSVSTLTIQRTQQEDSAVYLCASSPWTGPYEQYFGPGTRLTVT.

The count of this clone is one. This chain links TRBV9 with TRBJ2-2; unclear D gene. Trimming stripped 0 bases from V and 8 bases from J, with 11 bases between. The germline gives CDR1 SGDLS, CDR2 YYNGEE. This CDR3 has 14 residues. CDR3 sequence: CASSVVGVRGELFF. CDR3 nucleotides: TGTGCCAGCAGCGTAGTTGGGGTACGAGGGGAGCTGTTTTTT.

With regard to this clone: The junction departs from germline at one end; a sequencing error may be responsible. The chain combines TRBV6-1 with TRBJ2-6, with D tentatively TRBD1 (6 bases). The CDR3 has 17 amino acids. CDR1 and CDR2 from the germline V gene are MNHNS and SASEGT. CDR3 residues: CASSQARGRTRANVLTF. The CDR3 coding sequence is TGTGCCAGCAGTCAAGCCAGGGGAAGGACAAGGGCCAACGTCCTGACTTTC.

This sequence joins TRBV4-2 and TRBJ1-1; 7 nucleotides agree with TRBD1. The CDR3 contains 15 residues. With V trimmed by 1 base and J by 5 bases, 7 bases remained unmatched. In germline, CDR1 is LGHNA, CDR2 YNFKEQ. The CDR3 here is CASSQGPAGGTEAFF. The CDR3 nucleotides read TGTGCCAGCAGCCAAGGCCCCGCAGGGGGAACTGAAGCTTTCTTT.

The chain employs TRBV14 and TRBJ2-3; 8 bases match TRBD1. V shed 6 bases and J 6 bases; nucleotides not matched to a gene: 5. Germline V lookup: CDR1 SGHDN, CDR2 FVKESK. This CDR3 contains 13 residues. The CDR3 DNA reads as TGTGCCAGCAGTCGACAGGGGTTGGATACGCAGTATTTT. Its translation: CASSRQGLDTQYF.

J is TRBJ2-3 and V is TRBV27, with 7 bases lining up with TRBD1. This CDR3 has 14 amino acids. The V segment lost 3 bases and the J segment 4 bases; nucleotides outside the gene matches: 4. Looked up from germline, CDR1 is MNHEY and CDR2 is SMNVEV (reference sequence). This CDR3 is CASSLLGTADTQYF. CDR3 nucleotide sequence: TGTGCCAGCAGTTTGCTCGGGACAGCAGATACGCAGTATTTT.

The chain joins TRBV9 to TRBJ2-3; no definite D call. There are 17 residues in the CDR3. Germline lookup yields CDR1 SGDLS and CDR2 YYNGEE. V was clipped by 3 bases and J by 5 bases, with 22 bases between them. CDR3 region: CASSAPPGRPVEDTQYF. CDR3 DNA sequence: TGTGCCAGCAGCGCCCCCCCAGGAAGGCCCGTTGAAGATACGCAGTATTTT. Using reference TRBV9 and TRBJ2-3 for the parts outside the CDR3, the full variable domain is DSGVTQTPKHLITATGQRVTLRCSPRSGDLSVYWYQQSLDQGLQFLIQYYNGEERAKGNILERFSAQQFPDLHSELNLSSLELGDSALYFCASSAPPGRPVEDTQYFGPGTRLTVL.

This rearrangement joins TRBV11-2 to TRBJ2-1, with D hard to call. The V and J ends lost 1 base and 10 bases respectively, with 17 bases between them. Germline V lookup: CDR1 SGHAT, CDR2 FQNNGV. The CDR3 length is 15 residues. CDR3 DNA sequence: TGTGCCAGCAGCTTAGTGGGCGGATTCTACGTGGAGCAGTTCTTC. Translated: CASSLVGGFYVEQFF.

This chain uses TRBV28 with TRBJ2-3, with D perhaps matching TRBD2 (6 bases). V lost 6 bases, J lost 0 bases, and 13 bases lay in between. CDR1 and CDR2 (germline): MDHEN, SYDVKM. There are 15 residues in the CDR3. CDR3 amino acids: CASSLLADSTDTQYF. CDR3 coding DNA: TGTGCCAGCAGCCTCTTAGCGGATAGCACAGATACGCAGTATTTT. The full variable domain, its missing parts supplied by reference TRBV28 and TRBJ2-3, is DVKVTQSSRYLVKRTGEKVFLECVQDMDHENMFWYRQDPGLGLRLIYFSYDVKMKEKGDIPEGYSVSREKKERFSLILESASTNQTSMYLCASSLLADSTDTQYFGPGTRLTVL.

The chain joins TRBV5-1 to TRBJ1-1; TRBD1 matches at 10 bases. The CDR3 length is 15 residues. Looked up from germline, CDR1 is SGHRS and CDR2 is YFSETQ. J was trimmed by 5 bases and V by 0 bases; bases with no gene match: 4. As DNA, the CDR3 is TGCGCCAGCAGCTTGGCCGGGACAGGGGTGACTGAAGCTTTCTTT. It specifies CASSLAGTGVTEAFF. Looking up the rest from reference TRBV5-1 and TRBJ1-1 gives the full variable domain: KAGVTQTPRYLIKTRGQQVTLSCSPISGHRSVSWYQQTPGQGLQFLFEYFSETQRNKGNFPGRFSGRQFSNSRSEMNVSTLELGDSALYLCASSLAGTGVTEAFFGQGTRLTVV.

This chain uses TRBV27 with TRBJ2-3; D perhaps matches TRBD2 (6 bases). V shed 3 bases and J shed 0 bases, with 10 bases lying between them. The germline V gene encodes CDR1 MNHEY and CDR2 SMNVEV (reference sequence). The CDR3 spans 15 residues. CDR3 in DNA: TGTGCCAGCAGTTTCGGTAGCGGCAGCACAGATACGCAGTATTTT. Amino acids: CASSFGSGSTDTQYF.

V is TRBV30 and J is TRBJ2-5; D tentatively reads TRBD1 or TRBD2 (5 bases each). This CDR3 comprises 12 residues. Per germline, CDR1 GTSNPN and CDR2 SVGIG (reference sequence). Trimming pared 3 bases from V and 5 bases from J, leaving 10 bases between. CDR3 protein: CAWRGWGETQYF. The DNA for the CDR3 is TGTGCCTGGAGGGGGTGGGGGGAGACCCAGTACTTC.

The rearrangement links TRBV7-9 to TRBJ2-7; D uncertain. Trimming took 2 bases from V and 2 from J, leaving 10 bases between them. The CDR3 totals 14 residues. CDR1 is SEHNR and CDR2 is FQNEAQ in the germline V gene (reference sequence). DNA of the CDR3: TGTGCCAGCAGCTTAATTGTACGGCCCTACGAGCAGTACTTC. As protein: CASSLIVRPYEQYF.

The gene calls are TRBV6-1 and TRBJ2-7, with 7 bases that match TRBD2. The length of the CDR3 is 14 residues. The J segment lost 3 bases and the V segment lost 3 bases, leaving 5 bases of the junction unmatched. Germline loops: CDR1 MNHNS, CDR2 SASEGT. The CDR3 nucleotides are TGTGCCAGCAGTGACCGACTAGCCCTCTACGAGCAGTACTTC. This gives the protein CASSDRLALYEQYF.

The CDR3 sequence is CASSLPGQGVNEQFF. The CDR3 DNA reads TGCGCCAGCAGCCTACCGGGACAGGGGGTCAATGAGCAGTTCTTC. V is TRBV5-1 and J is TRBJ2-1; TRBD1 aligns across 11 bases. This CDR3 comprises 15 residues. Germline V gene data show CDR1 as SGHRS and CDR2 as YFSETQ. Losses at the gene ends were 4 bases for V and 6 bases for J; bases not matched to a gene: 6.

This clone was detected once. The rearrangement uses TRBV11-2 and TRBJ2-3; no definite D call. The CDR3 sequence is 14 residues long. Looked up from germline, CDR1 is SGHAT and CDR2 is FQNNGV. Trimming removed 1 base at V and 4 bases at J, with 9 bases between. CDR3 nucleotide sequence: TGTGCCAGCAGCTTAGGTTACACCTCAGATACGCAGTATTTT. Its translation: CASSLGYTSDTQYF. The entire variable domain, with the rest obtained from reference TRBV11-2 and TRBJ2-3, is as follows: EAGVAQSPRYKIIEKRQSVAFWCNPISGHATLYWYQQILGQGPKLLIQFQNNGVVDDSQLPKDRFSAERLKGVDSTLKIQPAKLEDSAVYLCASSLGYTSDTQYFGPGTRLTVL.

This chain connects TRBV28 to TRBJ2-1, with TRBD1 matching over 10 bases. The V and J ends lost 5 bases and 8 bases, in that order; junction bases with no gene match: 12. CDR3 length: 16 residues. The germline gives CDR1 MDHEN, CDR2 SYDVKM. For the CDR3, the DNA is TGTGCCAGCAGTCCCTTTTCCGGGACAGGGGCTGATGAGCAGTTCTTC. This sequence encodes CASSPFSGTGADEQFF.

Here the CDR3 reads CASSLSMGNEQFF. The CDR3 DNA sequence: TGTGCCAGCAGTTTATCGATGGGCAATGAGCAGTTCTTC. The chain employs TRBV27 and TRBJ2-1; D not resolved. Trimming pared 0 bases from V and 6 bases from J, leaving 6 bases between. The CDR3 totals 13 residues. From germline, CDR1 is MNHEY and CDR2 SMNVEV (reference sequence).

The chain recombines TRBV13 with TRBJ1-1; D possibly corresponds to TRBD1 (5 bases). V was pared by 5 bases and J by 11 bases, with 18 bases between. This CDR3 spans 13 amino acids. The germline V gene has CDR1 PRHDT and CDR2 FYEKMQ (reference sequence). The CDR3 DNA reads TGTGCCAGCAGCCTGGCGGGGGGAAAGGGGGCTTTCTTT. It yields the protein CASSLAGGKGAFF.

CDR3 in amino acids: CASRSGVVADTQYF. CDR3 nucleotides: TGTGCCAGCAGATCGGGGGTCGTCGCAGATACGCAGTATTTT. The V call is TRBV27, the J call TRBJ2-3, with a weak D call TRBD2 (6 bases). Trimming left V 6 bases short and J 4 bases short, with 14 bases between. The CDR3 runs 14 residues. Germline values: CDR1 MNHEY, CDR2 SMNVEV (reference sequence).